The rows below give T cell receptor beta chains drawn from one sample of a study of T cells in Graves' hyperthyroidism and ophthalmopathy. TCRdb analysed the multiplex PCR reads with MiXCR anew, one entry per CDR3 protein. The repertoire has fewer than 400,000 distinct CDR3 sequences, more than 12% of them found once; the top ten carry approximately 27%. Sequencing used blood. The receptors shown here come from a man aged 50-59 years with Graves' ophthalmopathy. Both conserved end residues are part of each CDR3. Each record gives: clone size, D gene, J gene, V gene, CDR3 DNA, CDR3 protein. D genes are given only for firm matches. Clone size, where shown, is once, few, many, or a class for clones that have expanded.

-,-,TRBJ2-1,TRBV19,TGTGCCAGTAGTTACAAGTCTAATGAGCAGTTCTTC,CASSYKSNEQFF
many,-,TRBJ1-2,TRBV28,TGTGCCAGCACCCCGGACTTGAGGGGGGCATCCTATGGCTACACCTTC,CASTPDLRGASYGYTF
few,-,TRBJ2-7,TRBV10-1,TGCGCCAGCAGTGTGTCGGCCGACCGATCCTACGAGCAGTACTTC,CASSVSADRSYEQYF
many,-,TRBJ1-2,TRBV2,TGTGCCAGCAGTGAAGAACACCTCAACTATGGCTACACCTTC,CASSEEHLNYGYTF
many,-,TRBJ1-5,TRBV2,TGTGCCAGCAGTGTAAGACGGTCAGAGAATCAGCCCCAGCATTTT,CASSVRRSENQPQHF
few,TRBD2,TRBJ2-7,TRBV3-1,TGTGCCAGCAGCCCGGCGGGAGGGGCAGAGGAGCAGTACTTC,CASSPAGGAEEQYF
many,TRBD2,TRBJ2-1,TRBV5-1,TGCGCCAGCAAGGGACTAGCGGGAGAAAGGAATGAGCAGTTCTTC,CASKGLAGERNEQFF
-,TRBD1,TRBJ2-5,TRBV7-6,TGTGCCAGCAGCTCCGGGACAGGAAAAGAGACCCAGTACTTC,CASSSGTGKETQYF
-,TRBD2,TRBJ2-3,TRBV11-3,TGTGCCAGCAGCTCGCTAGCGGGATACGAAACAGATACGCAGTATTTT,CASSSLAGYETDTQYF
many,-,TRBJ2-7,TRBV30,TGTGCCTGGAGTACGGGTCCGTACGAGCAGTACTTC,CAWSTGPYEQYF
many,TRBD2,TRBJ2-2,TRBV2,TGTGCCAGCAGCGACCCGCCGCCTGCGGGAGGGACCGGGGAGCTGTTTTTT,CASSDPPPAGGTGELFF
-,-,TRBJ1-6,TRBV6-5,TGTGCCAGCAGTTGGGGTTCACCCCTCCACTTT,CASSWGSPLHF
few,-,TRBJ2-2,TRBV6-2/TRBV6-3,TGTGCCAGCAGTAACGCGGGGGCCACCGGGGAGCTGTTTTTT,CASSNAGATGELFF
many,-,TRBJ1-2,TRBV30,TGTGCCTGGAGTAGGGGGGTTAGGTATGGCTACACCTTC,CAWSRGVRYGYTF
few,-,TRBJ2-1,TRBV7-9,TGTGCCATTCCGATCTCGGGCAGGGCCAATGAGCAGTTCTTC,CAIPISGRANEQFF
many,TRBD2,TRBJ2-2,TRBV12-5,TGTGCTAGTGGTTTGGCGTTAGCGGGAGGGCCTGCCGGGGAGCTGTTTTTT,CASGLALAGGPAGELFF
-,-,TRBJ1-3,TRBV6-2/TRBV6-3,TGTGCCAGCAGTTACGCCCTGGGCAGCTCTGGAAACACCATATATTTT,CASSYALGSSGNTIYF
few,TRBD2,TRBJ2-1,TRBV5-6,TGTGCCAGCAGCTTTAGGTCTAGCGGGAGGAATGAGCAGTTCTTC,CASSFRSSGRNEQFF
many,-,TRBJ2-7,TRBV28,TGTGCCAGCAGTCCGGGACGGAGAACCTACGAGCAGTACTTC,CASSPGRRTYEQYF
many,TRBD2,TRBJ2-1,TRBV27,TGTGCCAGCATTCCAACGAGAGGCGGGAGCTACAATGAGCAGTTCTTC,CASIPTRGGSYNEQFF
many,TRBD1,TRBJ2-7,TRBV29-1,TGCAGCGTAGGGCAGGGGGCGAGCGAGCAGTACTTC,CSVGQGASEQYF
few,TRBD2,TRBJ2-2,TRBV7-3,TGTGCCAGCAGCTCCATAGCGGGAGACCGCACCGGGGAGCTGTTTTTT,CASSSIAGDRTGELFF
-,-,TRBJ2-7,TRBV7-8,TGTGCCAGCAGTCCCAGACTAGACTCCTACGAGCAGTACTTC,CASSPRLDSYEQYF
few,-,TRBJ2-7,TRBV10-3,TGTGCCATCAGTGAGTTATCCGGACACGGTGGTCTCGGGCAGTACTTC,CAISELSGHGGLGQYF
-,TRBD2,TRBJ2-5,TRBV12-3/TRBV12-4,TGTGCCAGCACCCAACTAGCGGGACCACAAGAGACCCAGTACTTC,CASTQLAGPQETQYF